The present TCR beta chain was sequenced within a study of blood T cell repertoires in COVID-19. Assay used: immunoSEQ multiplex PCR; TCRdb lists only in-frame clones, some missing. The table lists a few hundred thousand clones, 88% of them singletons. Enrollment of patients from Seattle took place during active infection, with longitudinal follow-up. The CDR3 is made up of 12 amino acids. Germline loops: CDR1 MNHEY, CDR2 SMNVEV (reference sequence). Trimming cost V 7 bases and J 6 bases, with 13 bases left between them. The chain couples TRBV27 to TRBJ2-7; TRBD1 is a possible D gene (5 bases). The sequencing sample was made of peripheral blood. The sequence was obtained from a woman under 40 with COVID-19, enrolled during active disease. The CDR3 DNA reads TGTGCCAGCAAGGCAGGGTTCCGCGAGCAGTACTTC. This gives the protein CASKAGFREQYF.